These 4 T cell receptor beta chains share one sample of origin, sequenced in a study of blood T cell repertoires in COVID-19. Data came from immunoSEQ multiplex PCR; TCRdb stores just in-frame clones and leaves some out. The data contain about 200,000 clones, 65% to 90% of them singletons. Sequenced material: peripheral blood. Receptor source: a woman in her sixties or seventies with COVID-19, enrolled during active disease.

This sequence joins TRBV20-1 and TRBJ1-4, with D possibly TRBD1 on 5 matching bases. Germline lookup yields CDR1 DFQATT and CDR2 SNEGSKA (reference sequence). This CDR3 region has 13 residues. V lost 3 bases and J lost 8, with 13 bases in between. The CDR3 sequence is CSASVSGPEKLFF. The CDR3 nucleotides read TGCAGTGCTAGTGTGTCAGGGCCCGAAAAACTGTTTTTT.

This chain joins TRBV6-1 and TRBJ1-1; a possible D gene is TRBD1 (6 bases). There are 16 residues in the CDR3. V lost 4 bases and J lost 3, with 18 bases in between. Germline V gene lookup returns CDR1 MNHNS and CDR2 SASEGT. In DNA, the CDR3 is TGTGCCAGCAGTGGGGGCAGGGGCGAAACGTACACTGAAGCTTTCTTT. It encodes CASSGGRGETYTEAFF.

V gene TRBV6-1 combines with J gene TRBJ2-7; TRBD2 agrees at 7 bases. CDR1 MNHNS and CDR2 SASEGT come from the germline V gene. The V segment lost 2 bases and the J segment 6 bases; nucleotides outside the gene matches: 7. The CDR3 runs to 14 residues. CDR3 in amino acids: CASSEWGGTGEQYF. In nucleotides, the CDR3 is TGTGCCAGCAGTGAATGGGGGGGGACTGGCGAGCAGTACTTC.

This chain links TRBV27 with TRBJ2-5; D possibly corresponds to TRBD2 (5 bases). This CDR3 region has 17 residues. Germline CDR1 MNHEY, CDR2 SMNVEV (reference sequence). Trimming pared 8 bases from V and 5 bases from J, leaving 27 bases between. The CDR3 DNA is TGTGCCAGCGCTCACACCGATAGGGCTCGGGGTGAGGAGACCCAGTACTTC. This translates into CASAHTDRARGEETQYF.